The entry below describes one T cell receptor beta chain. The antigen remains undetermined. These data come from a study of T cells in localized non-small cell lung cancer. General study points: Patients showing higher blood T cell density tended to see longer overall survival. A median of 57 of the top 100 tumor clones appeared in adjacent lung, which was paired and uninvolved. Tumor trailed uninvolved adjacent lung in T cell clonality, which peaked there. Heterogeneity remains possible, as sequencing covered one tumor region only.

CDR3 size: 14 residues. Looked up from germline, CDR1 is MNHNS and CDR2 is SASEGT. Trimming cost V 7 bases and J 5 bases, with 14 bases left between them. Some clones are missing from TCRdb's copy, which holds only in-frame ones; the method was immunoSEQ multiplex PCR. The table lists roughly 50,000 clones, roughly 90% of them singletons. The sample in question was peripheral blood, obtained before any cancer treatment. This sequence originates from a man between 35 and 75 years old with stage I lung adenocarcinoma. The rearrangement joins TRBV6-1 to TRBJ2-2, with D possibly being TRBD1 (5 bases). CDR3 in amino acids: CASKGSPDTGELFF. The CDR3 DNA reads TGTGCCAGCAAGGGGTCTCCCGATACCGGGGAGCTGTTTTTT.